This passage covers 5 T cell receptor beta chains from one sample sequenced in a study of beta chain features in type 1 diabetes. The study reverse transcribed the entire isolated RNA, so it sequenced expressed TCRB transcripts. Sequencing used immunoSEQ multiplex PCR; TCRdb keeps in-frame clones, though not all of them. The data contain 120,000 to 150,000 clones, less than 11% of them singletons. The material sequenced was naive CD4+ T cells from blood. The receptors stem from a man aged 18 to 30 in good health.

This clone has more than one count but fewer than ten. The rearrangement joins TRBV6-5 to TRBJ1-5; D unclear. Germline V gene lookup returns CDR1 MNHEY and CDR2 SVGAGI. The CDR3 consists of 13 residues. V lost 0 bases and J lost 7, with 7 bases in between. CDR3 in DNA: TGTGCCAGCAGTTACTCGATGAGGCAGCCCCAGCATTTT. Amino acids: CASSYSMRQPQHF.

This clone appeared many times. The CDR3 sequence is CASSQPGQGYEQYF. The CDR3 DNA reads as TGCGCCAGCAGCCAGCCGGGACAGGGCTACGAGCAGTACTTC. The chain recombines TRBV4-1 with TRBJ2-7; 9 positions agree with TRBD1. Per the germline V gene, CDR1 is MGHRA and CDR2 is YSYEKL. After removal of 3 bases from V and 3 bases from J, the junction contained 3 bases not matched to a gene. The CDR3 is 14 amino acids.

Here the CDR3 DNA reads TGCGCCAGCAGAGAGACTAGCGCGAACACCGGGGAGCTGTTTTTT. Amino acids: CASRETSANTGELFF. The chain recombines TRBV10-2 with TRBJ2-2; TRBD2 agrees at 8 bases. V lost 6 bases and J lost 0; bases outside the gene matches: 3. The CDR3 consists of 15 residues. In germline, CDR1 is WSHSY, CDR2 SAAADI.

The chain is built from TRBV6-1 and TRBJ1-5; D gene uncertain. In germline, CDR1 is MNHNS, CDR2 SASEGT. Trimming pared 3 bases from V and 6 bases from J, leaving 15 bases between. There are 15 residues in the CDR3. CDR3 in DNA: TGTGCCAGCAGTGAGGTTGCGGGGTATAGTCAGCCCCAGCATTTT. It is translated as CASSEVAGYSQPQHF.

The CDR3 spells CASRPLGQEDYGYTF. The CDR3 coding sequence is TGTGCCAGCAGACCCCTGGGACAAGAGGACTATGGCTACACCTTC. The gene calls are TRBV5-4 and TRBJ1-2; a possible D gene is TRBD1 (6 bases). Trimming cost V 5 bases and J 3 bases, with 17 bases left between them. Germline assignment: CDR1 SGHNT and CDR2 YYREEE (reference sequence). The CDR3 contains 15 residues.